This T cell receptor beta chain was recovered during a study of tumor-infiltrating lymphocytes in primary liver carcinoma. In the study overall: Sequencing of the samples generated roughly 3.5 to 7.5 million productive TCRbeta reads, with similar yields across tissue types.

A constant-region primer served to make TCR beta cDNA from approximately 490 ng total RNA. The TCR beta library was amplified through three nested multiplex PCR rounds in a modified ARM-PCR procedure. For approximately 11 cycles apiece, the opening two PCR rounds ran with TRBV1-TRBV30 forward primers and a C-beta reverse primer. Using its own MiXCR run on the multiplex PCR reads, TCRdb lists one record per CDR3 protein. This table holds about 310,000 distinct CDR3 sequences, 60% to 80% found once. Findings and limits, study-wide: Tumor-adjacent and tumor-blood pairs shared less of their repertoires than tumor region pairs shared.

Germline DNA was also extracted, with blood RNA taken from unsorted whole blood. The patients carried chronic HBV infection and had received no treatment. What was collected before surgery was around 4 milliliters of peripheral blood. Germline V gene data show CDR1 as SGHRS and CDR2 as YFSETQ. This CDR3 contains 18 residues. The V segment lost 1 base and the J segment 7 bases; nucleotides outside the gene matches: 18. Remarks on this clonotype: Its antigen remains unidentified.

The rearrangement joins TRBV5-1 to TRBJ2-7; 9 bases are shared with TRBD2. This receptor was obtained from a man in his forties with primary liver carcinoma and hepatitis B virus infection. The sequenced sample consisted of peripheral blood. DNA for the CDR3: TGCGCCAGCAGCTTGACAGGCGGCCGGACTAGCGAGACTCGGGAGCAGTACTTC. This encodes CASSLTGGRTSETREQYF. Full variable domain (rest looked up from reference TRBV5-1 and TRBJ2-7): KAGVTQTPRYLIKTRGQQVTLSCSPISGHRSVSWYQQTPGQGLQFLFEYFSETQRNKGNFPGRFSGRQFSNSRSEMNVSTLELGDSALYLCASSLTGGRTSETREQYFGPGTRLTVT.